This TCR beta chain was sequenced in a study of cytomegalovirus exposure and HLA in healthy donors. Details on this clone: Its specificity is not known.

13 Jbeta primers and 60 Vbeta primers were used for the PCR. Assay: immunoSEQ multiplex PCR; the TCRdb copy retains only in-frame clones and omits some. The data contain 120,000 or so clones, roughly 15% of them singletons. Overall study results and limits: In a later analysis, about 17,000 TCR beta sequences were associated with HLA alleles at 0.05 false discovery rate.

The V and J ends lost 4 bases and 6 bases, in that order; junction bases with no gene match: 6. The CDR3 sequence is 14 residues long. In germline, CDR1 is SGHAT, CDR2 FQDESV (reference sequence). The chain uses TRBV11-1 and TRBJ2-1; 7 bases fit TRBD2. Sequenced: PBMCs. The TCR comes from a woman between 18 and 30 years old in good health and CMV-seronegative. The CDR3 spells CASSYTTSPNEQFF. CDR3 bases: TGTGCCAGCAGCTACACGACTAGCCCCAATGAGCAGTTCTTC.